This is a list of T cell receptor beta chains from one sample in a study of T cell repertoires in cytomegalovirus infection. What these receptors recognize is not known. TCRdb fed the reads into MiXCR, producing one record per CDR3 protein. Of more than 75,000 distinct CDR3 sequences in the sample, roughly 29% were seen once. The specimen comprised CD8+ T cells from cultured PBMCs, sampled from culture after CMV antigen stimulation. The receptors stem from a human donor in good health (CMV status not recorded). Some clones in this sample may be carry-over from other donors' samples. CDR3s leave out the opening cysteine and the closing phenylalanine or tryptophan.

CDR3: ASSPGTGFELNTEAF
J: TRBJ1-1
V: TRBV5-1

CDR3: AISPKGDEQY
J: TRBJ2-7
V: TRBV10-3

CDR3: SASQGGSNQPQH
J: TRBJ1-5
V: TRBV20-1

CDR3: ASSRRNTEAF
J: TRBJ1-1
V: TRBV10-2

CDR3: ASSFQFDYGYT
J: TRBJ1-2
V: TRBV28

CDR3: ASSLGWGTGNTIY
J: TRBJ1-3
V: TRBV7-8

CDR3: ASSFPDTTDTQY
J: TRBJ2-3
V: TRBV7-2

CDR3: ASSLGYAETGELF
J: TRBJ2-2
V: TRBV28

CDR3: ASSTVDEPATYEQY
J: TRBJ2-7
V: TRBV28

CDR3: ASSLFSSYNEQF
J: TRBJ2-1
V: TRBV7-8

CDR3: ASSPNGLMNTEAF
J: TRBJ1-1
V: TRBV7-9

CDR3: ASSWDRGPEAF
J: TRBJ1-1
V: TRBV5-6

CDR3: ASSLSRETTDTQY
J: TRBJ2-3
V: TRBV28

CDR3: ASSYTGPSGNTIY
J: TRBJ1-3
V: TRBV7-2

CDR3: ASSFFRGLYEQY
J: TRBJ2-7
V: TRBV28

CDR3: ASSYGGGARADTQY
J: TRBJ2-3
V: TRBV7-2

CDR3: ASSYALASGELF
J: TRBJ2-2
V: TRBV6-5

CDR3: ASSQENHLLETQY
J: TRBJ2-5
V: TRBV4-1

CDR3: ASASTRRDSSYNEQF
J: TRBJ2-1
V: TRBV28

CDR3: ASSLSQGGFTEAF
J: TRBJ1-1
V: TRBV27

CDR3: ASSIDGGTGEQY
J: TRBJ2-7
V: TRBV19

CDR3: SARGPPGGGSYSTDTQY
J: TRBJ2-3
V: TRBV20-1

CDR3: ASSEVGPDSNYGYT
J: TRBJ1-2
V: TRBV2

CDR3: ASSLVSSLAGNTGELF
J: TRBJ2-2
V: TRBV11-2

CDR3: ASSSGQGGGYP
J: TRBJ1-2
V: TRBV11-2

CDR3: ASNLPHGYENIQY
J: TRBJ2-4
V: TRBV28

CDR3: ASSPDDSPLH
J: TRBJ1-6
V: TRBV6-2/TRBV6-3

CDR3: ASSLEGWSGLSETQY
J: TRBJ2-5
V: TRBV7-9

CDR3: ASSALAGSREQY
J: TRBJ2-7
V: TRBV7-2

CDR3: ASSIWSSLDEAF
J: TRBJ1-1
V: TRBV19

CDR3: SARGQWDISSEAF
J: TRBJ1-1
V: TRBV20-1

CDR3: ASSSGTGDYYGYT
J: TRBJ1-2
V: TRBV5-6

CDR3: ASSSGGGPSTNEKLF
J: TRBJ1-4
V: TRBV27

CDR3: ASSLIGGTGELF
J: TRBJ2-2
V: TRBV27

CDR3: ASSNGRLSTDTQY
J: TRBJ2-3
V: TRBV19